Listed below are T cell receptor beta chains from one sample, sequenced in a study of blood T cell repertoires in COVID-19. Using immunoSEQ multiplex PCR, the repertoire was profiled, and TCRdb retains in-frame clones only, with some absent. Among more than 95,000 clones, 70% to 90% were seen once, and the ten largest hold 4% to 6%. Sequencing was performed on peripheral blood. Every receptor here comes from a human donor in a cohort sampled during active COVID-19. CDR3s include the opening cysteine and the closing phenylalanine or tryptophan. D genes are given only for firm matches. A row's size may be missing; if present it is once, few, many or a size class.

CDR3aa: CASSAPLSSYNEQFF
CDR3nt: TGTGCCAGCAGCGCCCCCTTGAGCTCCTACAATGAGCAGTTCTTC
abundance: NA
d_gene: NA
v_gene: TRBV9
j_gene: TRBJ2-1

CDR3aa: CASSLPGGPFNEQFF
CDR3nt: TGTGCCAGCAGCTTGCCGGGGGGGCCTTTCAATGAGCAGTTCTTC
abundance: NA
d_gene: TRBD2
v_gene: TRBV5-8
j_gene: TRBJ2-1

CDR3aa: CASTLTGVNSPLHF
CDR3nt: TGTGCCAGCACCCTAACAGGGGTTAATTCACCCCTCCACTTT
abundance: NA
d_gene: TRBD1
v_gene: TRBV28
j_gene: TRBJ1-6

CDR3aa: CASSEWGSGSLYEQYF
CDR3nt: TGTGCCAGCAGTGAATGGGGTAGCGGGAGTCTCTACGAGCAGTACTTC
abundance: NA
d_gene: TRBD2
v_gene: TRBV6-1
j_gene: TRBJ2-7

CDR3aa: CASSIDSGGYQPQHF
CDR3nt: TGTGCCAGTAGTATAGATTCGGGGGGGTATCAGCCCCAGCATTTT
abundance: once
d_gene: NA
v_gene: TRBV19
j_gene: TRBJ1-5

CDR3aa: CASSLAREVENTEAFF
CDR3nt: TGTGCCAGCAGCTTGGCGCGGGAGGTGGAGAACACTGAAGCTTTCTTT
abundance: NA
d_gene: NA
v_gene: TRBV5-8
j_gene: TRBJ1-1

CDR3aa: CASSEVAGLPYGYTF
CDR3nt: TGTGCCAGCAGTGAGGTCGCGGGACTTCCGTATGGCTACACCTTC
abundance: NA
d_gene: NA
v_gene: TRBV6-1
j_gene: TRBJ1-2

CDR3aa: CATAPDFHQPQHF
CDR3nt: TGTGCCACGGCCCCAGACTTCCATCAGCCCCAGCATTTT
abundance: once
d_gene: NA
v_gene: TRBV6-5
j_gene: TRBJ1-5

CDR3aa: CASSLDRANTEAFF
CDR3nt: TGCGCCAGCAGCTTGGACAGGGCGAACACTGAAGCTTTCTTT
abundance: NA
d_gene: NA
v_gene: TRBV5-1
j_gene: TRBJ1-1

CDR3aa: CASSVQLADNEQFF
CDR3nt: TGTGCCAGCAGCGTACAACTAGCGGACAATGAGCAGTTCTTC
abundance: NA
d_gene: TRBD2
v_gene: TRBV9
j_gene: TRBJ2-1

CDR3aa: CAISDLGQNYEQYF
CDR3nt: TGTGCCATCAGTGATTTAGGACAGAACTACGAGCAGTACTTC
abundance: NA
d_gene: NA
v_gene: TRBV10-3
j_gene: TRBJ2-7

CDR3aa: CASSLTFPTRASGNTIYF
CDR3nt: TGTGCCAGCAGTTTAACCTTTCCGACACGAGCCTCTGGAAACACCATATATTTT
abundance: once
d_gene: NA
v_gene: TRBV27
j_gene: TRBJ1-3

CDR3aa: CSVEESRGETQYF
CDR3nt: TGCAGCGTTGAAGAGTCGAGAGGGGAGACCCAGTACTTC
abundance: NA
d_gene: NA
v_gene: TRBV29-1
j_gene: TRBJ2-5

CDR3aa: CASRLTSGRIGTDTQYF
CDR3nt: TGTGCCAGCAGGTTGACTAGCGGGAGGATCGGCACAGATACGCAGTATTTT
abundance: NA
d_gene: TRBD2
v_gene: TRBV5-8
j_gene: TRBJ2-3

CDR3aa: CASSHADTGIYSNQPQHF
CDR3nt: TGTGCCAGCAGCCACGCGGACACGGGCATCTATAGCAATCAGCCCCAGCATTTT
abundance: NA
d_gene: NA
v_gene: TRBV4-2
j_gene: TRBJ1-5

CDR3aa: CASRPLRLAGSSNEQFF
CDR3nt: TGTGCCAGCCGTCCCCTGAGACTAGCGGGGTCATCCAATGAGCAGTTCTTC
abundance: NA
d_gene: TRBD2
v_gene: TRBV27
j_gene: TRBJ2-1

CDR3aa: CASSLGNRGVNEQFF
CDR3nt: TGTGCCAGTAGCCTCGGGAACAGGGGCGTGAATGAGCAGTTCTTC
abundance: few
d_gene: TRBD1
v_gene: TRBV19
j_gene: TRBJ2-1

CDR3aa: CASSLGTAAYEQYF
CDR3nt: TGCGCCAGCAGCTTGGGGACAGCGGCCTACGAGCAGTACTTC
abundance: NA
d_gene: NA
v_gene: TRBV5-1
j_gene: TRBJ2-7

CDR3aa: CASSDRGLRTGELFF
CDR3nt: TGTGCCAGCAGTGACAGGGGGCTAAGGACCGGGGAGCTGTTTTTT
abundance: once
d_gene: TRBD1
v_gene: TRBV28
j_gene: TRBJ2-2

CDR3aa: CASSHSYYGYTF
CDR3nt: TGTGCCAGCAGCCATTCGTACTATGGCTACACCTTC
abundance: NA
d_gene: NA
v_gene: TRBV14
j_gene: TRBJ1-2

CDR3aa: CASSPSGGGYGYTF
CDR3nt: TGTGCCAGCAGCCCCAGCGGGGGCGGATATGGCTACACCTTC
abundance: NA
d_gene: NA
v_gene: TRBV7-3
j_gene: TRBJ1-2

CDR3aa: CASSRSGTGGNSPLHF
CDR3nt: TGCGCCAGCAGCAGGTCCGGGACAGGGGGGAATTCACCCCTCCACTTT
abundance: few
d_gene: TRBD1
v_gene: TRBV4-1
j_gene: TRBJ1-6

CDR3aa: CASSSTSSVGNTIYF
CDR3nt: TGTGCCAGCAGCTCCACTTCTAGCGTTGGAAACACCATATATTTT
abundance: NA
d_gene: NA
v_gene: TRBV7-2
j_gene: TRBJ1-3

CDR3aa: CASSPGTVHNSPLHF
CDR3nt: TGTGCCAGCAGCCCGGGGACAGTTCATAATTCACCCCTCCACTTT
abundance: few
d_gene: TRBD1
v_gene: TRBV5-4
j_gene: TRBJ1-6

CDR3aa: CASSLRQGADTQYF
CDR3nt: TGCGCCAGCAGCTTGCGGCAGGGGGCAGATACGCAGTATTTT
abundance: NA
d_gene: TRBD1
v_gene: TRBV5-1
j_gene: TRBJ2-3

CDR3aa: CASRTGVRETQYF
CDR3nt: TGTGCCAGCAGAACAGGGGTTAGGGAGACCCAGTACTTC
abundance: once
d_gene: TRBD1
v_gene: TRBV2
j_gene: TRBJ2-5

CDR3aa: CASSPGQEQETQYF
CDR3nt: TGTGCCAGCAGCCCGGGACAGGAACAAGAGACCCAGTACTTC
abundance: NA
d_gene: TRBD1
v_gene: TRBV11-2
j_gene: TRBJ2-5

CDR3aa: CASSPTGPMNTEAFF
CDR3nt: TGTGCCAGCTCACCCACAGGGCCCATGAACACTGAAGCTTTCTTT
abundance: NA
d_gene: NA
v_gene: TRBV18
j_gene: TRBJ1-1

CDR3aa: CAHYQGGADGYTF
CDR3nt: TGTGCCCATTATCAGGGAGGGGCGGACGGCTACACCTTC
abundance: NA
d_gene: NA
v_gene: TRBV28
j_gene: TRBJ1-2

CDR3aa: CASSSDNRYEQYF
CDR3nt: TGCGCCAGCAGCTCTGACAACCGCTACGAGCAGTACTTC
abundance: NA
d_gene: NA
v_gene: TRBV5-1
j_gene: TRBJ2-7

CDR3aa: CASSQRGPGQSSYNEQFF
CDR3nt: TGTGCCAGCAGCCAAAGGGGTCCGGGACAGAGTTCCTACAATGAGCAGTTCTTC
abundance: NA
d_gene: TRBD1
v_gene: TRBV7-9
j_gene: TRBJ2-1

CDR3aa: CASSLGAPGGKGKITRAFF
CDR3nt: TGTGCCAGCAGCTTGGGGGCGCCAGGGGGAAAAGGAAAGATAACCAGAGCTTTCTTT
abundance: NA
d_gene: TRBD1
v_gene: TRBV5-4
j_gene: TRBJ1-1

CDR3aa: CASSLGVVGRAEKTQYF
CDR3nt: TGCGCCAGCAGCTTGGGGGTTGTCGGGAGGGCCGAAAAGACCCAGTACTTC
abundance: NA
d_gene: TRBD2
v_gene: TRBV5-1
j_gene: TRBJ2-5

CDR3aa: CASSLGASFQYNEQFF
CDR3nt: TGTGCCAGCAGCTTAGGGGCCTCCTTCCAGTACAATGAGCAGTTCTTC
abundance: NA
d_gene: NA
v_gene: TRBV7-2
j_gene: TRBJ2-1

CDR3aa: CASSPPGTAGVAYEQYF
CDR3nt: TGTGCCAGCAGCCCCCCGGGTACAGCGGGGGTCGCCTACGAGCAGTACTTC
abundance: NA
d_gene: TRBD2
v_gene: TRBV7-2
j_gene: TRBJ2-7

CDR3aa: CASSFAGGAEQYF
CDR3nt: TGTGCCAGCAGCTTCGCAGGGGGTGCCGAGCAGTACTTC
abundance: NA
d_gene: TRBD1
v_gene: TRBV5-6
j_gene: TRBJ2-7

CDR3aa: CASSPREGPYEQYF
CDR3nt: TGTGCCAGCAGCCCACGGGAGGGGCCCTACGAGCAGTACTTC
abundance: NA
d_gene: TRBD2
v_gene: TRBV7-2
j_gene: TRBJ2-7

CDR3aa: CAWAAYHTGELFF
CDR3nt: TGTGCCTGGGCCGCGTATCACACCGGGGAGCTGTTTTTT
abundance: NA
d_gene: NA
v_gene: TRBV30
j_gene: TRBJ2-2

CDR3aa: CASSAGLAAYEQYF
CDR3nt: TGTGCCAGCAGCGCGGGACTAGCAGCATACGAGCAGTACTTC
abundance: NA
d_gene: TRBD2
v_gene: TRBV9
j_gene: TRBJ2-7

CDR3aa: CASSSRASGEQFF
CDR3nt: TGTGCCAGCAGTTCCAGGGCCTCGGGTGAGCAGTTCTTC
abundance: NA
d_gene: NA
v_gene: TRBV28
j_gene: TRBJ2-1

CDR3aa: CASRAGYGYTF
CDR3nt: TGTGCCAGTAGGGCCGGGTATGGCTACACCTTC
abundance: few
d_gene: NA
v_gene: TRBV19
j_gene: TRBJ1-2

CDR3aa: CASSSPPGLAGAEADTQYF
CDR3nt: TGTGCCAGCAGTTCCCCCCCGGGACTAGCGGGAGCCGAGGCAGATACGCAGTATTTT
abundance: NA
d_gene: TRBD2
v_gene: TRBV27
j_gene: TRBJ2-3

CDR3aa: CSVSGQGVYEQYF
CDR3nt: TGCAGCGTTTCGGGACAGGGGGTTTACGAGCAGTACTTC
abundance: NA
d_gene: TRBD1
v_gene: TRBV29-1
j_gene: TRBJ2-7

CDR3aa: CASSSTGRLNTEAFF
CDR3nt: TGTGCCAGCAGTTCTACAGGGCGTTTGAACACTGAAGCTTTCTTT
abundance: NA
d_gene: NA
v_gene: TRBV2
j_gene: TRBJ1-1

CDR3aa: CASSLSGGLGRETQYF
CDR3nt: TGTGCCAGCAGTTTATCCGGGGGTCTTGGTAGAGAGACCCAGTACTTC
abundance: NA
d_gene: NA
v_gene: TRBV28
j_gene: TRBJ2-5

CDR3aa: CASSPELFTQYF
CDR3nt: TGTGCCAGCAGCCCGGAGTTGTTCACGCAGTATTTT
abundance: NA
d_gene: NA
v_gene: TRBV7-8
j_gene: TRBJ2-3

CDR3aa: CASREGQDEQYF
CDR3nt: TGTGCCAGCAGGGAGGGCCAAGACGAGCAGTACTTC
abundance: NA
d_gene: NA
v_gene: TRBV5-4
j_gene: TRBJ2-7

CDR3aa: CASSQAGGPNSPLHF
CDR3nt: TGTGCCAGCAGCCAAGCAGGGGGCCCCAATTCACCCCTCCACTTT
abundance: NA
d_gene: TRBD1
v_gene: TRBV3-1/TRBV3-2
j_gene: TRBJ1-6

CDR3aa: CASSSDYDRVQRGYTF
CDR3nt: TGTGCCAGCAGTTCCGATTACGACAGGGTCCAACGGGGCTACACCTTC
abundance: NA
d_gene: TRBD1
v_gene: TRBV28
j_gene: TRBJ1-2

CDR3aa: CASSFRQGGNQPQHF
CDR3nt: TGTGCCAGCAGCTTTCGACAGGGAGGCAATCAGCCCCAGCATTTT
abundance: NA
d_gene: TRBD1
v_gene: TRBV5-8
j_gene: TRBJ1-5

CDR3aa: CAWSGGPRGKQFF
CDR3nt: TGTGCCTGGAGTGGAGGGCCCCGAGGGAAGCAGTTCTTC
abundance: NA
d_gene: NA
v_gene: TRBV30
j_gene: TRBJ2-1

CDR3aa: CASKADPSNQPQHF
CDR3nt: TGTGCCAGCAAGGCGGATCCTAGCAATCAGCCCCAGCATTTT
abundance: NA
d_gene: NA
v_gene: TRBV2
j_gene: TRBJ1-5

CDR3aa: CASSPGGGRYGYTF
CDR3nt: TGTGCCAGCAGCCCCGGGGGGGGACGCTATGGCTACACCTTC
abundance: few
d_gene: NA
v_gene: TRBV3-1/TRBV3-2
j_gene: TRBJ1-2

CDR3aa: CATRRGQGARNTIYF
CDR3nt: TGTGCCACCCGACGAGGACAGGGGGCCAGAAACACCATATATTTT
abundance: NA
d_gene: TRBD1
v_gene: TRBV15
j_gene: TRBJ1-3